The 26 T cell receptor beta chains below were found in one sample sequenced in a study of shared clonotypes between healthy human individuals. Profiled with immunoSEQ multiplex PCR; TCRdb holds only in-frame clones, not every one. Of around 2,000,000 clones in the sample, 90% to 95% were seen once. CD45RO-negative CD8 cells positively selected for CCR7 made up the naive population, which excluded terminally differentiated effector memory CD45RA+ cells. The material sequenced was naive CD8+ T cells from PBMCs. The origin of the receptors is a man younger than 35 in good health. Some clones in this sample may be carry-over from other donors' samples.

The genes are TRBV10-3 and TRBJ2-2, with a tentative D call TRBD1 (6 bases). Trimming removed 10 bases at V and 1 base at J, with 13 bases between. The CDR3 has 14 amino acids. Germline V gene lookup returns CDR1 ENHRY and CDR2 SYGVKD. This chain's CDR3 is CATAGTQNTGELFF. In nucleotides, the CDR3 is TGTGCCACCGCCGGGACACAGAACACCGGGGAGCTGTTTTTT.

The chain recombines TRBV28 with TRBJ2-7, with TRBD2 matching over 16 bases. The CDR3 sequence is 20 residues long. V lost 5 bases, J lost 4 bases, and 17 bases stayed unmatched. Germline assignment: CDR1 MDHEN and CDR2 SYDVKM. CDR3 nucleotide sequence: TGTGCCAGCAGTGGCCCTGCTCCCGGGACTAGCGGGAGGGCCCGGTACGAGCAGTACTTC. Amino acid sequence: CASSGPAPGTSGRARYEQYF.

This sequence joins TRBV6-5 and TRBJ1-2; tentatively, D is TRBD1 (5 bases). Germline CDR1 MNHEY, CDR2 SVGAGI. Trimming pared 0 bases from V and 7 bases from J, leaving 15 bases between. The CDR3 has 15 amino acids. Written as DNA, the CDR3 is TGTGCCAGCAGTTACTCCCCCAGGGATCCCGCTGGCTACACCTTC. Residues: CASSYSPRDPAGYTF.

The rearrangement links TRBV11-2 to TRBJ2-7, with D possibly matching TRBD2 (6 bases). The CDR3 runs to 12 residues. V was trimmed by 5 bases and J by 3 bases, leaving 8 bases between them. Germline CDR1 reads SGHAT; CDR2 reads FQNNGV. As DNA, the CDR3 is TGTGCCAGCAGCGTCGGGGGCTACGAGCAGTACTTC. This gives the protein CASSVGGYEQYF.

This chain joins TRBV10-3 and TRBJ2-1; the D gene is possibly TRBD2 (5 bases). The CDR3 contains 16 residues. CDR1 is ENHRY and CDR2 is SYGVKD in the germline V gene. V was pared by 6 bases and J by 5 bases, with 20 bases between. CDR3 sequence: CAISINGGLTNNEQFF. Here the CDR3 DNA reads TGTGCCATCAGCATAAACGGCGGACTTACAAACAATGAGCAGTTCTTC.

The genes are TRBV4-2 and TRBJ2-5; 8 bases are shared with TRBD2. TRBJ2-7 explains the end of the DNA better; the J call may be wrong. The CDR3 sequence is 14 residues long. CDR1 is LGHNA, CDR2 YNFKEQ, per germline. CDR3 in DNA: TGTGCCAGCAGCCAAGGGCTAGCGGGCTACGAGCAGTACTTC. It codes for CASSQGLAGYEQYF.

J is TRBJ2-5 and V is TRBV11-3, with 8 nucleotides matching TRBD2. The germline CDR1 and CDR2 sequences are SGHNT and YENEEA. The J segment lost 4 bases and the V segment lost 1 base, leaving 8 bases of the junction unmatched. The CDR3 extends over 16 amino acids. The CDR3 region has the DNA TGTGCCAGCAGCTTAGCTTCGGGAGGGCCCCGAGAGACCCAGTACTTC. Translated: CASSLASGGPRETQYF.

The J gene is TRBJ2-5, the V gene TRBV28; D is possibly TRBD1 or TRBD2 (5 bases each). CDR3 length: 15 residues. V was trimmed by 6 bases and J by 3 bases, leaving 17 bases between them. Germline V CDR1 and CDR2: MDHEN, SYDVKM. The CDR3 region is CASRRGAPAKETQYF. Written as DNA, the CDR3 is TGTGCCAGCAGAAGAGGGGCTCCGGCCAAAGAGACCCAGTACTTC. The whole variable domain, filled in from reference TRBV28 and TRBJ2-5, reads DVKVTQSSRYLVKRTGEKVFLECVQDMDHENMFWYRQDPGLGLRLIYFSYDVKMKEKGDIPEGYSVSREKKERFSLILESASTNQTSMYLCASRRGAPAKETQYFGPGTRLLVL.

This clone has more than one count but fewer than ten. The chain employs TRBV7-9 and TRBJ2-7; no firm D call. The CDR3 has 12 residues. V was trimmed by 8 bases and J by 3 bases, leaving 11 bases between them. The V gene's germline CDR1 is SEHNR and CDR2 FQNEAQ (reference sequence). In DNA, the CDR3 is TGTGCCAGCGGTTGGCAGCACTACGAGCAGTACTTC. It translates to CASGWQHYEQYF. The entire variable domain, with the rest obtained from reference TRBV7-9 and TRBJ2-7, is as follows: DTGVSQNPRHKITKRGQNVTFRCDPISEHNRLYWYRQTLGQGPEFLTYFQNEAQLEKSRLLSDRFSAERPKGSFSTLEIQRTEQGDSAMYLCASGWQHYEQYFGPGTRLTVT.

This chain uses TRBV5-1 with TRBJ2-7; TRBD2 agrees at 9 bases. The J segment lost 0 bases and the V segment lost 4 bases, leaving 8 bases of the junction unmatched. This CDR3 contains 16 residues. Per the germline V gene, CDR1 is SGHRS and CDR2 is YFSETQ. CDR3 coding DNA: TGCGCCAGCAGCCCAGGCAGACTAGCGGACTCCTACGAGCAGTACTTC. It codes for CASSPGRLADSYEQYF.

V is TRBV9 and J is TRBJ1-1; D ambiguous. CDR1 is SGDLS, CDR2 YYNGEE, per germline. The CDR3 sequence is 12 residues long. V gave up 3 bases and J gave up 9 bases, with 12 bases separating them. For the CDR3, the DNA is TGTGCCAGCAGCGGAGCCCCGGGGAAAGCTTTCTTT. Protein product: CASSGAPGKAFF.

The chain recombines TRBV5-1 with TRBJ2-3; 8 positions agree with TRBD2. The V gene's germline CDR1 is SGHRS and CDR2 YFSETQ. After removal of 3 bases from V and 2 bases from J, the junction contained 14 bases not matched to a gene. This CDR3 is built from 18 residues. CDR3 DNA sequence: TGCGCCAGCAGCTCCTCCGGCCGCACACTAGCGGCCACAGATACGCAGTATTTT. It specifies CASSSSGRTLAATDTQYF.

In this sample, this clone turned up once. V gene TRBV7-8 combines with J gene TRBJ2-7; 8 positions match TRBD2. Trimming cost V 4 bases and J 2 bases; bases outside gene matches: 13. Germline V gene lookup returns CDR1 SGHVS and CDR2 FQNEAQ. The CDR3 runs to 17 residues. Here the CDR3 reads CASSSPGVAGITYEQYF. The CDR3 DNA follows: TGTGCCAGCAGCTCCCCCGGGGTAGCGGGGATTACCTACGAGCAGTACTTC.

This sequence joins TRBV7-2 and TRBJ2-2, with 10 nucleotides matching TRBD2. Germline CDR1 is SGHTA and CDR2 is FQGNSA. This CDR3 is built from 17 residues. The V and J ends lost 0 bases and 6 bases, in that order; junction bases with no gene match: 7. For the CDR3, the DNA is TGTGCCAGCAGCTTAGCGGTCCTAGCGGGAGTGGCCGGGGAGCTGTTTTTT. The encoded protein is CASSLAVLAGVAGELFF. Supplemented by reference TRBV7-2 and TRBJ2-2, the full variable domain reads GAGVSQSPSNKVTEKGKDVELRCDPISGHTALYWYRQSLGQGLEFLIYFQGNSAPDKSGLPSDRFSAERTGGSVSTLTIQRTQQEDSAVYLCASSLAVLAGVAGELFFGEGSRLTVL.

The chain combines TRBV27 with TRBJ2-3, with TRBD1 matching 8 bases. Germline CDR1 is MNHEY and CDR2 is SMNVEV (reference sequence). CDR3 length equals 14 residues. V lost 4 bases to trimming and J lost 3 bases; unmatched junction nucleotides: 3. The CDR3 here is CASSSGQGTDTQYF. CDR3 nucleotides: TGTGCCAGCAGTTCCGGACAGGGTACAGATACGCAGTATTTT.

This CDR3 is CASSPGGRETQYF. CDR3 nucleotide sequence: TGTGCCAGCAGCCCCGGCGGGCGAGAGACCCAGTACTTC. The chain is built from TRBV6-5 and TRBJ2-5; D possibly corresponds to TRBD2 (5 bases). Germline loops: CDR1 MNHEY, CDR2 SVGAGI. The ends were cut back, 6 bases at V and 4 bases at J, with 12 bases in the middle. The CDR3 totals 13 residues.

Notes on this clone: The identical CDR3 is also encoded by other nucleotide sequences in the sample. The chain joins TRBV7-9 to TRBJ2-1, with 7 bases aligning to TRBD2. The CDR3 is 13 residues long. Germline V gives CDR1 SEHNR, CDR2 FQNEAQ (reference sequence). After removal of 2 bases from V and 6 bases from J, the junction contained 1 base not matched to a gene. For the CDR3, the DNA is TGTGCCAGCAGCTTAAGCGGGGTCAATGAGCAGTTCTTC. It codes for CASSLSGVNEQFF.

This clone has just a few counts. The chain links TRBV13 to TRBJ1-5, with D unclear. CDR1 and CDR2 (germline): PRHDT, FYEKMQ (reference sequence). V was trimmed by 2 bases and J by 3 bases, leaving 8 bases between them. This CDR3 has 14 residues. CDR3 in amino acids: CASSLRHFNQPQHF. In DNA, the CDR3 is TGTGCCAGCAGCTTAAGACACTTCAATCAGCCCCAGCATTTT.

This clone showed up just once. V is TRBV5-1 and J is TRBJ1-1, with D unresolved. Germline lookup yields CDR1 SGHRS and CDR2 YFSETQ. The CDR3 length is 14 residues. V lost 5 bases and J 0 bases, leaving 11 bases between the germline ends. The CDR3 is CASREQNMNTEAFF. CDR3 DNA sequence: TGCGCCAGCAGGGAACAGAATATGAACACTGAAGCTTTCTTT.

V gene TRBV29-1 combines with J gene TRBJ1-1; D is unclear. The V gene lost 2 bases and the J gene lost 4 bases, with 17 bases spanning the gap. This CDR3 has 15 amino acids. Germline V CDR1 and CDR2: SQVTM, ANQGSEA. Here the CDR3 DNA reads TGCAGCGTTGAATGGTACGAGTTGATGCGCACTGAAGCTTTCTTT. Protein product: CSVEWYELMRTEAFF.

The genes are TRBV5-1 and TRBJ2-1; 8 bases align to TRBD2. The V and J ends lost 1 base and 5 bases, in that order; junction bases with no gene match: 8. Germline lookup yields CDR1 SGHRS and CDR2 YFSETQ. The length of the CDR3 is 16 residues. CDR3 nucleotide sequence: TGCGCCAGCAGCTTGCTCGCGGGAGGCGGTCACAATGAGCAGTTCTTC. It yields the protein CASSLLAGGGHNEQFF.

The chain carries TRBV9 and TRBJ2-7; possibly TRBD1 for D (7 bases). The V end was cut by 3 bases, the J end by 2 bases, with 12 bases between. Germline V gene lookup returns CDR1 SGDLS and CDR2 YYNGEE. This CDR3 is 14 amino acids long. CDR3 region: CASSAGGQTYEQYF. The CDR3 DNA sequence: TGTGCCAGCAGCGCCGGGGGACAGACCTACGAGCAGTACTTC.

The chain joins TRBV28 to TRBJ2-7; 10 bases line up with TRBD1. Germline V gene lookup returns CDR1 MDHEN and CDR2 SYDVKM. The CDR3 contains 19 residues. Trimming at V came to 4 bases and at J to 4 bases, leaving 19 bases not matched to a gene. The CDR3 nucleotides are TGTGCCAGCAGTTATCTCCCGGGACAGGGGTGGATAAGGTTGTACGAGCAGTACTTC. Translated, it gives CASSYLPGQGWIRLYEQYF.

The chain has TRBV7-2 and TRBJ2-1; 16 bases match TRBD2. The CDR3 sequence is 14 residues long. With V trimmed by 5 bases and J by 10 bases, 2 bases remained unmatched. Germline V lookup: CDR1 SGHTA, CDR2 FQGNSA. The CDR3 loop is CASSQGLAGGEQFF. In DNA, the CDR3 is TGTGCCAGCAGCCAGGGACTAGCGGGAGGGGAGCAGTTCTTC. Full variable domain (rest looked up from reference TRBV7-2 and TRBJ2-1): GAGVSQSPSNKVTEKGKDVELRCDPISGHTALYWYRQSLGQGLEFLIYFQGNSAPDKSGLPSDRFSAERTGGSVSTLTIQRTQQEDSAVYLCASSQGLAGGEQFFGPGTRLTVL.

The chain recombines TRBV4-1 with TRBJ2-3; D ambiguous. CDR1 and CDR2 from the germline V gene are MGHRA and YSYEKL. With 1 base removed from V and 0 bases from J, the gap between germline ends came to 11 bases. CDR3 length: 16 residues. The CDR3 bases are TGCGCCAGCAGCCAAGTCCTGAAAGAAAGCACAGATACGCAGTATTTT. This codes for CASSQVLKESTDTQYF.

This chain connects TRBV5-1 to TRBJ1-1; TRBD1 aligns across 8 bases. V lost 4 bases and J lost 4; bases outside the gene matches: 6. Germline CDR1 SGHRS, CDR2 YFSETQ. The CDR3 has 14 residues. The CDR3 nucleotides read TGCGCCAGCAGCCTTTGGACAGGGAGCACTGAAGCTTTCTTT. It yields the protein CASSLWTGSTEAFF.